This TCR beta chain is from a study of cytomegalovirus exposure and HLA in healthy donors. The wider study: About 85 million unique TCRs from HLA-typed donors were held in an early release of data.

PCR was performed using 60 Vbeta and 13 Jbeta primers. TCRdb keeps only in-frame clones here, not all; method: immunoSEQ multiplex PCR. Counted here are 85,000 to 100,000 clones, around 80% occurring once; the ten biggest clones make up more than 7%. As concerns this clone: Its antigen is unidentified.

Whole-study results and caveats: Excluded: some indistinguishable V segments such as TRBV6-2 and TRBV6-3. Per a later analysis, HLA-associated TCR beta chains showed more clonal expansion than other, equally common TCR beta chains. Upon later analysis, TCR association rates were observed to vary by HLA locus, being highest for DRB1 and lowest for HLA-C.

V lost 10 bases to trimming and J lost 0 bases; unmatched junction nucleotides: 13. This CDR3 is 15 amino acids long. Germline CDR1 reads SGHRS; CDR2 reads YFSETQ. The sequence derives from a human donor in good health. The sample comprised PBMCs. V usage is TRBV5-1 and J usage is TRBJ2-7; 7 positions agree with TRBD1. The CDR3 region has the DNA TGCGCCGGTAGAGAGGGGGCCACTAGCTCCTACGAGCAGTACTTC. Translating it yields CAGREGATSSYEQYF.